The clone carrying this T cell receptor beta chain was picked up one time. The data derive from a study of technical replicates of blood from several donors. Some clones are missing from TCRdb's copy, which holds only in-frame ones; the method was immunoSEQ multiplex PCR. This table has around 16,000 clones, 70% to 85% appearing once. Germline CDR1 SGHNT, CDR2 YENEEA. Trimming stripped 3 bases from V and 6 bases from J, with 6 bases between. This CDR3 has 11 amino acids. The chain uses TRBV11-3 and TRBJ2-7; D gene ambiguous. This sequence originates from a human donor in good health. Some clones in this sample may be carry-over from other donors' samples. The sequenced material came from PBMCs. The CDR3 region has the DNA TGTGCCAGCAGCTTTATCGGCGAGCAGTACTTC. Residues: CASSFIGEQYF.